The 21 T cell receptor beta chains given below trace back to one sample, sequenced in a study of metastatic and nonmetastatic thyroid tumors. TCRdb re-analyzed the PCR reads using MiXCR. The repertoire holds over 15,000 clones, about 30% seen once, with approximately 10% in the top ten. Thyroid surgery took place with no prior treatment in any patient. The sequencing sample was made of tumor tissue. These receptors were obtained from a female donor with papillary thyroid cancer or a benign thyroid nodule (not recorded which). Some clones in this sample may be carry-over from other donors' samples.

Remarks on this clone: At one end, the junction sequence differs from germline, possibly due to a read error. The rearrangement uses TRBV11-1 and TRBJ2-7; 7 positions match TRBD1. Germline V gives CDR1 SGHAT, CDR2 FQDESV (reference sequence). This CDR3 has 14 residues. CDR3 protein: CSSSVRQGTYEQYF. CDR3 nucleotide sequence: TGTTCCAGCAGCGTTCGACAGGGAACCTACGAGCAGTACTTC.

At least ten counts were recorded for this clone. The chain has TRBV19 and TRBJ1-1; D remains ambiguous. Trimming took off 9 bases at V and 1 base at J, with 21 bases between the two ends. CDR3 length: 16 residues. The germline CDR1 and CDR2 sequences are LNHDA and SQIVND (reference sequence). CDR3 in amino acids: CASKTTALVSNTEAFF. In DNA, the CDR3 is TGTGCCAGCAAAACTACCGCACTAGTGTCGAACACTGAAGCTTTCTTT.

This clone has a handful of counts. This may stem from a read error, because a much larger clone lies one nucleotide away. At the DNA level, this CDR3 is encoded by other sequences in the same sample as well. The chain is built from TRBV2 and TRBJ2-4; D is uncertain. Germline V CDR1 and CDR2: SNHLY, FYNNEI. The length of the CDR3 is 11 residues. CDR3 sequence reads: CASSEGNIQYF. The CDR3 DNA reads TGTGCCAGCAGTGAAGGAAACATTCAGTATTTC.

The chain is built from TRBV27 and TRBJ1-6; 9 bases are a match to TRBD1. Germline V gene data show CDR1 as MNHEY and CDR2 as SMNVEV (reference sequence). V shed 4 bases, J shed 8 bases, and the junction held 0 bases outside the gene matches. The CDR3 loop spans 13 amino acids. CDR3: CASSWTGDSPLHF. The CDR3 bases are TGTGCCAGCAGTTGGACAGGGGATTCACCCCTCCACTTT.

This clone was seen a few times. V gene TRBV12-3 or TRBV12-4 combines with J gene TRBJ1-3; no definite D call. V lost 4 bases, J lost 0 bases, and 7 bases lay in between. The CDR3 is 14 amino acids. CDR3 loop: CASSSRSSGNTIYF. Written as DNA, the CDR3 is TGTGCCAGCAGTTCCCGATCCTCTGGAAACACCATATATTTT.

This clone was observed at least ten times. CDR3 residues: CASSLALGGSPLHF. In nucleotides, the CDR3 is TGTGCCAGCAGCTTAGCGTTAGGGGGGTCACCCCTCCACTTT. The V call is TRBV7-2, the J call TRBJ1-6; tentative D call: TRBD1 (6 bases). CDR1 is SGHTA and CDR2 is FQGNSA in the germline V gene. V was shortened by 0 bases and J by 10 bases, with 10 bases between the two germline ends. This CDR3 comprises 14 residues. The full variable domain, in which reference TRBV7-2 and TRBJ1-6 provide the parts outside the CDR3, is GAGVSQSPSNKVTEKGKDVELRCDPISGHTALYWYRQSLGQGLEFLIYFQGNSAPDKSGLPSDRFSAERTGGSVSTLTIQRTQQEDSAVYLCASSLALGGSPLHFGNGTRLTVT.

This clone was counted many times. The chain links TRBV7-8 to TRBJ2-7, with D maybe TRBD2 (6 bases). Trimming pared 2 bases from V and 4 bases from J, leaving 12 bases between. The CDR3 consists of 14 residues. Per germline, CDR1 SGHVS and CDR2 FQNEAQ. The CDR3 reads CASSLMTGEYEQYF. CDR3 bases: TGTGCCAGCAGCTTAATGACGGGAGAGTACGAGCAGTACTTC.

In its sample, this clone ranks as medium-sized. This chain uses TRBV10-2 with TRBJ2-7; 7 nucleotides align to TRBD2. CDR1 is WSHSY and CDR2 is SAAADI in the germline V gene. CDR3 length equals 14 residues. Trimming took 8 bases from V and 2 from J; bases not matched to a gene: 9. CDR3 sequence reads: CASRSGTTTYEQYF. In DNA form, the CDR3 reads TGCGCCAGCCGAAGCGGGACGACCACCTACGAGCAGTACTTC.

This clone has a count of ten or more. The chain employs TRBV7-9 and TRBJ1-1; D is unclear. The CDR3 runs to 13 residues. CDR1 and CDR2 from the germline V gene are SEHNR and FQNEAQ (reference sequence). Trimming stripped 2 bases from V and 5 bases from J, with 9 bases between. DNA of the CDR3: TGTGCCAGCAGCTTACGAGGTTTTACTGAAGCTTTCTTT. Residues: CASSLRGFTEAFF.

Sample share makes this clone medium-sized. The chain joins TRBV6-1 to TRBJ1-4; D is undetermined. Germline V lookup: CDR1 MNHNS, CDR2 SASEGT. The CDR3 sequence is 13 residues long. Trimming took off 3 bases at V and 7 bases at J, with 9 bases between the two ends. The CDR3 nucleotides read TGTGCCAGCAGTGATGGCTGGGCTGAAAAACTGTTTTTT. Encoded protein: CASSDGWAEKLFF.

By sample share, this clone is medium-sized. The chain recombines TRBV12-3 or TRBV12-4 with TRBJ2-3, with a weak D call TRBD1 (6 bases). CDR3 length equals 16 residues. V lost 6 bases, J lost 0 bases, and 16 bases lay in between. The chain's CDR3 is CASREDRLISTDTQYF. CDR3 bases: TGTGCCAGCAGGGAGGACAGACTAATAAGCACAGATACGCAGTATTTT.

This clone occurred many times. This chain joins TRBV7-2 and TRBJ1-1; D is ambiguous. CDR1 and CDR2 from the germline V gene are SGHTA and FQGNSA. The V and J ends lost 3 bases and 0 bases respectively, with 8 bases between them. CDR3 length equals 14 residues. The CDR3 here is CASSFPWVNTEAFF. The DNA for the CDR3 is TGTGCCAGCAGCTTTCCGTGGGTGAACACTGAAGCTTTCTTT.

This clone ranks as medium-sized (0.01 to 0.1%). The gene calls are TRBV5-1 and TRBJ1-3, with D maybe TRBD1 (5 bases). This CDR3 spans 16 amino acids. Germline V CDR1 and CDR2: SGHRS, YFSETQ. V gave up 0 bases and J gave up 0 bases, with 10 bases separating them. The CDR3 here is CASSLVGGNSGNTIYF. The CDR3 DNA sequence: TGCGCCAGCAGCTTGGTTGGGGGAAACTCTGGAAACACCATATATTTT. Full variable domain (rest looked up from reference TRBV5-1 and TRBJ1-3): KAGVTQTPRYLIKTRGQQVTLSCSPISGHRSVSWYQQTPGQGLQFLFEYFSETQRNKGNFPGRFSGRQFSNSRSEMNVSTLELGDSALYLCASSLVGGNSGNTIYFGEGSWLTVV.

The DNA of the CDR3 is TGTGCCAGCTCACCTCAGGGTAGGTTCTCCTACGAGCAGTACTTC. Protein: CASSPQGRFSYEQYF. This rearrangement joins TRBV18 to TRBJ2-7; TRBD1 might be the D (5 bases). Germline V gives CDR1 KGHSH, CDR2 LQKENI. Trimming left V 3 bases short and J 0 bases short, with 12 bases between. This CDR3 is built from 15 residues.

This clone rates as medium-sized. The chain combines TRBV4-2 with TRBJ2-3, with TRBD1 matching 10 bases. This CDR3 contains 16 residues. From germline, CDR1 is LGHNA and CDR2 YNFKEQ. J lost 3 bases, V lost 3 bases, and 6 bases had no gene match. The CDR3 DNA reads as TGTGCCAGCAGCCAGAGACAGGGGGCGCGAACAGATACGCAGTATTTT. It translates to CASSQRQGARTDTQYF.

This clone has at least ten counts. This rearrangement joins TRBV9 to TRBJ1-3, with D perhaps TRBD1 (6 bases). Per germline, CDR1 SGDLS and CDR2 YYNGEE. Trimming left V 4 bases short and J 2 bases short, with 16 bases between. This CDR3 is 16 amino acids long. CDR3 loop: CASSSRTGWPGNTIYF. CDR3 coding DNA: TGTGCCAGCAGCTCAAGAACAGGGTGGCCTGGAAACACCATATATTTT.

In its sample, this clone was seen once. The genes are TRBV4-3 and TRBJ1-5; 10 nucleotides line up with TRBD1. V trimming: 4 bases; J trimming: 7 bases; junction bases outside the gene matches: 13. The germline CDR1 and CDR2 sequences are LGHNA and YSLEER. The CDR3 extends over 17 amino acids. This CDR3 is CASSLRPGTGDRQPQHF. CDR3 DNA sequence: TGCGCCAGCAGCCTACGTCCCGGGACAGGGGATCGCCAGCCCCAGCATTTT.

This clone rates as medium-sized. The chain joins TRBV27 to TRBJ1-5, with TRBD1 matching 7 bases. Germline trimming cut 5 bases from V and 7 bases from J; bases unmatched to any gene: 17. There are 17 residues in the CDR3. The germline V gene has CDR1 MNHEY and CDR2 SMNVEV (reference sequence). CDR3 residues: CASSLRRGRVGEQPQHF. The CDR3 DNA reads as TGTGCCAGCAGTCTACGAAGGGGGCGCGTGGGGGAGCAGCCCCAGCATTTT.

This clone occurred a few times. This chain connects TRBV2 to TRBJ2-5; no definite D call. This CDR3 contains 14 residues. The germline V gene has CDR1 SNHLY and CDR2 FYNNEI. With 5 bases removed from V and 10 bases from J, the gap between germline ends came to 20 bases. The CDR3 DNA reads TGTGCCAGCAGTACCCGGCGGAACCAAGATATCCAGTACTTC. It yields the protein CASSTRRNQDIQYF.

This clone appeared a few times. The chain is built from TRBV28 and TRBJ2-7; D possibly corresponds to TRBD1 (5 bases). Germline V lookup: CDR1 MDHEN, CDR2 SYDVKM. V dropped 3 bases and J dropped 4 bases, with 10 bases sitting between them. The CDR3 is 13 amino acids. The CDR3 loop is CASSFRDRYEQYF. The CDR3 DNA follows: TGTGCCAGCAGTTTCCGTGACAGATACGAGCAGTACTTC. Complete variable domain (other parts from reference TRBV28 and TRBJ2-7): DVKVTQSSRYLVKRTGEKVFLECVQDMDHENMFWYRQDPGLGLRLIYFSYDVKMKEKGDIPEGYSVSREKKERFSLILESASTNQTSMYLCASSFRDRYEQYFGPGTRLTVT.

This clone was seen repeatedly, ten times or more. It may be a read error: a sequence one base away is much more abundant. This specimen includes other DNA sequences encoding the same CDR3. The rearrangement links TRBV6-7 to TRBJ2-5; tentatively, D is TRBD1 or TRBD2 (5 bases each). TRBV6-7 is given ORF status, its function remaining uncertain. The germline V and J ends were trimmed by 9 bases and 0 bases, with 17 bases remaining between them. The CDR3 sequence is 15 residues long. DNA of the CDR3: TGTGCCAGTGGATACCGGGACCGAGACCAAGAGACCCAGTACTTC. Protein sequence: CASGYRDRDQETQYF.